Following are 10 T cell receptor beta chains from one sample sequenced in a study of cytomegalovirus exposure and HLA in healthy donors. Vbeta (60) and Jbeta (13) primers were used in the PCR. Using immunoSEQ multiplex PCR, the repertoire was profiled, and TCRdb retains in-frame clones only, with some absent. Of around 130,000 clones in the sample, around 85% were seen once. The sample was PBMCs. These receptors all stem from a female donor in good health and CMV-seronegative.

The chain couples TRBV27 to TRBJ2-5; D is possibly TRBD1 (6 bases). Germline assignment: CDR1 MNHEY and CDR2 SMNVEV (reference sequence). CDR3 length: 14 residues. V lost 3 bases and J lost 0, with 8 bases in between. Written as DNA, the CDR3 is TGTGCCAGCAGTTTGACAGGCTACCAAGAGACCCAGTACTTC. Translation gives CASSLTGYQETQYF.

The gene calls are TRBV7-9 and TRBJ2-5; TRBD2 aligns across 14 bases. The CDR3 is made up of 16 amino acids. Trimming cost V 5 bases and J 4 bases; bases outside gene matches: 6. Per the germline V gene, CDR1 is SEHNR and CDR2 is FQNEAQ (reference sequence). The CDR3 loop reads CASSPGTSGSRETQYF. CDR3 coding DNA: TGTGCCAGCAGCCCCGGGACTAGCGGGAGCAGAGAGACCCAGTACTTC.

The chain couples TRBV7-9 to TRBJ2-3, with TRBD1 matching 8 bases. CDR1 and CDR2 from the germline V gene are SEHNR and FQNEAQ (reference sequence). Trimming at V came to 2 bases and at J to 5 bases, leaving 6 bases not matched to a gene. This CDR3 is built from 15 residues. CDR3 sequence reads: CASSLNQGALDTQYF. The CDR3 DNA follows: TGTGCCAGCAGCTTAAATCAGGGGGCATTAGATACGCAGTATTTT.

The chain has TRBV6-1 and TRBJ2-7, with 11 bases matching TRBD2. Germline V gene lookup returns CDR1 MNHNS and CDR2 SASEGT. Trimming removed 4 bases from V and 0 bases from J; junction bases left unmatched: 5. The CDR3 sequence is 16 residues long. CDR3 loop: CASSASGLAGSYEQYF. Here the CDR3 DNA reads TGTGCCAGCAGTGCGAGCGGACTAGCGGGCTCCTACGAGCAGTACTTC.

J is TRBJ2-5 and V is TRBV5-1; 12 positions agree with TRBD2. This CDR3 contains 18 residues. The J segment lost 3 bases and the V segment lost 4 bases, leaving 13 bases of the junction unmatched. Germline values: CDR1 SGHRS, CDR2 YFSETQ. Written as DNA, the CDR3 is TGCGCCAGCAGCCCGGGGACTAGCGGGCGTGGGGGGGAAGAGACCCAGTACTTC. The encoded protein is CASSPGTSGRGGEETQYF.

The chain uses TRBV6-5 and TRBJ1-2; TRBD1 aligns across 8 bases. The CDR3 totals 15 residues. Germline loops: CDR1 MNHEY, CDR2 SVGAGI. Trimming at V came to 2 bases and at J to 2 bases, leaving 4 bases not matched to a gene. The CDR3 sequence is CASSYTQGANYGYTF. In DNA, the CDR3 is TGTGCCAGCAGTTACACCCAGGGGGCGAACTATGGCTACACCTTC.

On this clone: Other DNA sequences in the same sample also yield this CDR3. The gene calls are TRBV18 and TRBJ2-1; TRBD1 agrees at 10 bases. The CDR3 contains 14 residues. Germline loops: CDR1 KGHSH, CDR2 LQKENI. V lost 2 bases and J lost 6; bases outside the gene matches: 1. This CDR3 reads CASSPRTGGNEQFF. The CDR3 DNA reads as TGTGCCAGCTCACCAAGGACAGGGGGCAATGAGCAGTTCTTC.

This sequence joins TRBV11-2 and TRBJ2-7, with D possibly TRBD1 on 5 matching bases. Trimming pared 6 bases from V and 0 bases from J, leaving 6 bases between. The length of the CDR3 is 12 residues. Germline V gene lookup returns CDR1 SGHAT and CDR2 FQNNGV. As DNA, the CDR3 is TGTGCCAGCAGTGACAGCTCCTACGAGCAGTACTTC. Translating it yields CASSDSSYEQYF. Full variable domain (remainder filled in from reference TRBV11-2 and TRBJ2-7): EAGVAQSPRYKIIEKRQSVAFWCNPISGHATLYWYQQILGQGPKLLIQFQNNGVVDDSQLPKDRFSAERLKGVDSTLKIQPAKLEDSAVYLCASSDSSYEQYFGPGTRLTVT.

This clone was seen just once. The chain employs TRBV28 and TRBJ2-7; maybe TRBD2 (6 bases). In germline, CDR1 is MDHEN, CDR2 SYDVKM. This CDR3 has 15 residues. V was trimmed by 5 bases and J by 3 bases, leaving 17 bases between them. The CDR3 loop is CASSRAGTPRYEQYF. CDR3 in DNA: TGTGCCAGCAGTCGAGCCGGGACTCCACGCTACGAGCAGTACTTC.

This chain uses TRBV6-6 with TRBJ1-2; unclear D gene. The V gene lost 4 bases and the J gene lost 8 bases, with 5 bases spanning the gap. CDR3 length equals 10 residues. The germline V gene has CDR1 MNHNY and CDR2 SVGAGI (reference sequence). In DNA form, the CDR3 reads TGTGCCAGCAGTTCTCTCGGCTACACCTTC. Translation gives CASSSLGYTF.